This T cell receptor (beta chain) derives from a study of neurological immune-mediated disorders. Findings of the study overall: No CDR3 amino acid sequences were shared by expanded clones across subjects, suggesting private repertoires in all groups.

Volunteers from a blood bank in Maryland, USA, constituted the healthy controls. The CDR3 totals 16 residues. Germline CDR1 SGHTA, CDR2 FQGNSA. After removal of 5 bases from V and 2 bases from J, the junction contained 10 bases not matched to a gene. The authors made cDNA by 5'RACE with 10-nucleotide random UMIs. Using its own MiXCR run on the 5' RACE reads, TCRdb lists one record per CDR3 protein. The sample lists roughly 56,000 distinct CDR3 sequences, around 10% occurring once. This clonotype was counted ten times or more. What it binds is not known. Sequencing was carried out using PBMCs. The TCR sequence derives from a man in his fifties or sixties in good health. The chain carries TRBV7-2 and TRBJ2-3, with 7 bases matching TRBD2. The CDR3 spells CASSLFGGEYTDTQYF. DNA of the CDR3: TGTGCCAGCAGCCTCTTTGGGGGGGAGTACACAGATACGCAGTATTTT.